This T cell receptor (beta chain) was retrieved from a study of CD8+CD57+ T cells in acquired aplastic anemia. Study summary: Across the sorted CD4+ and CD8+ cells, DNA amounts averaged 3.2 ug. Study-level findings and limits: Patients and controls turned out to have twenty-nine CD8+ CDR3 sequences in common. Patients and controls were not found to differ significantly in CD8+ Simpson's diversity.

It was patients with CD8+CD57+ cell expansion by flow cytometry who were chosen for sequencing. Patients uniformly had severe acquired aplastic anemia. Investigators profiled TCR beta VDJ and CDR3 from genomic DNA template. TCRdb redid the calling of the reads with MiXCR, one entry per CDR3 protein. This table holds around 210,000 distinct CDR3 sequences, around three fifths found once. This clonotype has ten or more counts. The antigen is undetermined. The CDR3 is made up of 15 amino acids. V trimming: 5 bases; J trimming: 4 bases; junction bases outside the gene matches: 9. This TCR came from a human donor with aplastic anemia. V gene TRBV12-3 or TRBV12-4 combines with J gene TRBJ1-2; 8 nucleotides match TRBD1. Sequencing used sorted CD4+, CD8+, or CD8+CD57+ T cells (not recorded which) from PBMCs. The CDR3 region has the DNA TGTGCCAGCAGTCAGGGGACAGGTCTTGGCTATGGCTACACCTTC. Translation: CASSQGTGLGYGYTF.